These T cell receptor beta chains were read from a single sample in a study of OX40 agonist ivuxolimab in advanced cancers. Sequenced by immunoSEQ multiplex PCR; TCRdb stores in-frame clones only, minus some. The data contain around 76,000 clones, around 86% of them singletons. Sequenced material: CD4+ or CD8+ T cells sorted from blood, taken in a trial of the OX40 agonist ivuxolimab. The receptors originated from an adult with an advanced solid tumor such as melanoma, head and neck, liver or kidney cancer. Both conserved end residues are part of each CDR3. Fields, in order: D gene, V gene, clone size, J gene, CDR3 protein, CDR3 DNA. The D gene is left open where the match is weak. A row's size may be missing; if present it is once, few, many or a size class.

D: .
V: TRBV11-2
size: .
J: TRBJ1-2
CDR3: CASSLGGMGYGYTF
DNA: TGTGCCAGCAGCTTAGGAGGAATGGGTTATGGCTACACCTTC

D: TRBD1
V: TRBV18
size: .
J: TRBJ2-7
CDR3: CASSRSGTGGYEQYF
DNA: TGTGCCAGCTCACGTTCCGGGACAGGGGGCTATGAGCAGTACTTC

D: .
V: TRBV6-4
size: .
J: TRBJ1-1
CDR3: CAGGPLVNTEAFF
DNA: TGTGCCGGCGGACCCCTTGTGAACACTGAAGCTTTCTTT

D: .
V: TRBV5-1
size: .
J: TRBJ2-1
CDR3: CASSLAHDSSYNEQFF
DNA: TGCGCCAGCAGCTTGGCACATGATTCCTCCTACAATGAGCAGTTCTTC

D: TRBD2
V: TRBV20-1
size: .
J: TRBJ2-1
CDR3: CSAVSGTKQFF
DNA: TGCAGTGCTGTCTCCGGGACTAAGCAGTTCTTC

D: .
V: TRBV18
size: .
J: TRBJ2-7
CDR3: CASSPPEGTYEQYF
DNA: TGTGCCAGCTCACCACCGGAGGGAACCTACGAGCAGTACTTC

D: .
V: TRBV7-6
size: .
J: TRBJ2-5
CDR3: CASSPAGVREETQYF
DNA: TGTGCCAGCAGCCCAGCAGGAGTTCGTGAGGAGACCCAGTACTTC

D: .
V: TRBV12-5
size: .
J: TRBJ2-2
CDR3: CASGLASGGELFF
DNA: TGTGCTAGTGGTTTGGCCAGTGGCGGGGAGCTGTTTTTT

D: .
V: TRBV10-3
size: once
J: TRBJ2-3
CDR3: CAISEQSTDTQYF
DNA: TGTGCCATCAGTGAACAGAGCACAGATACGCAGTATTTT

D: .
V: TRBV6-5
size: .
J: TRBJ1-5
CDR3: CASSGRQGQPQHF
DNA: TGTGCCAGCAGTGGGCGCCAGGGTCAGCCCCAGCATTTT

D: .
V: TRBV11-1
size: .
J: TRBJ1-1
CDR3: CASSLDPSRWDTEAFF
DNA: TGTGCCAGCAGCTTAGATCCTTCGCGGTGGGACACTGAAGCTTTCTTT